Following are 16 T cell receptor beta chains from one sample sequenced in a study of cytomegalovirus exposure and HLA in healthy donors. Use of 60 Vbeta and 13 Jbeta primers characterized the PCR. Clones were sequenced by immunoSEQ multiplex PCR, and TCRdb holds only the in-frame ones, with some missing. Of 130,000 or so clones listed, 70% to 85% were seen once; the top ten hold 2.5% to 3%. The sequencing input was PBMCs. The receptors originated from a woman between 18 and 29 years old in good health and CMV-seropositive.

This chain joins TRBV5-6 and TRBJ1-4; possibly TRBD1 for D (5 bases). Germline values: CDR1 SGHDT, CDR2 YYEEEE. Trimming removed 3 bases at V and 6 bases at J, with 15 bases between. This CDR3 has 15 residues. The CDR3 DNA follows: TGTGCCAGCAGCTGGAAGGCGGGGCGGTATGAAAAACTGTTTTTT. Its protein product is CASSWKAGRYEKLFF.

This rearrangement joins TRBV14 to TRBJ2-7, with a tentative D call TRBD2 (6 bases). Per the germline V gene, CDR1 is SGHDN and CDR2 is FVKESK. The V and J ends lost 1 base and 3 bases respectively, with 13 bases between them. The CDR3 is made up of 15 amino acids. This chain's CDR3 is CASSQGRGEYYEQYF. The CDR3 DNA reads as TGTGCCAGCAGCCAAGGGCGGGGAGAGTACTACGAGCAGTACTTC.

The chain employs TRBV7-2 and TRBJ2-1; no clear D gene. Germline V gene lookup returns CDR1 SGHTA and CDR2 FQGNSA. The CDR3 totals 15 residues. Between the trimmed V and J ends, which lost 5 bases and 6 bases, there was a span of 17 bases. This chain's CDR3 is CASSPNPMSRNEQFF. Here the CDR3 DNA reads TGTGCCAGCAGCCCGAACCCGATGAGTCGCAATGAGCAGTTCTTC.

The rearrangement joins TRBV10-1 to TRBJ2-1, with 16 bases that match TRBD2. This CDR3 comprises 14 residues. Looked up from germline, CDR1 is WNHNN and CDR2 is SYGVQD (reference sequence). Trimming took 6 bases from V and 8 from J; bases not matched to a gene: 1. CDR3 protein: CASSGTSGGDEQFF. The DNA for the CDR3 is TGCGCCAGCAGCGGGACTAGCGGGGGGGATGAGCAGTTCTTC.

The chain recombines TRBV9 with TRBJ2-6, with 7 nucleotides matching TRBD1. Trimming removed 3 bases from V and 2 bases from J; junction bases left unmatched: 11. The CDR3 is made up of 18 amino acids. The germline V gene has CDR1 SGDLS and CDR2 YYNGEE. The CDR3 DNA follows: TGTGCCAGCAGCGCGGGACAGCAGCTTTATCCTGGGGCCAACGTCCTGACTTTC. It encodes CASSAGQQLYPGANVLTF. Combining the CDR3 with reference TRBV9 and TRBJ2-6 gives the whole variable domain DSGVTQTPKHLITATGQRVTLRCSPRSGDLSVYWYQQSLDQGLQFLIQYYNGEERAKGNILERFSAQQFPDLHSELNLSSLELGDSALYFCASSAGQQLYPGANVLTFGAGSRLTVL.

The table lists this clone with a few counts. The chain is built from TRBV6-5 and TRBJ2-7, with 7 bases identical to TRBD1. This CDR3 comprises 14 residues. V was pared by 6 bases and J by 2 bases, with 7 bases of the junction left unmatched. From germline, CDR1 is MNHEY and CDR2 SVGAGI. CDR3 loop: CASRVGTEPYEQYF. The CDR3 coding sequence is TGTGCCAGCAGAGTCGGGACAGAACCCTACGAGCAGTACTTC.

The chain links TRBV10-3 to TRBJ2-7, with 7 bases aligning to TRBD1. V lost 0 bases, J lost 6 bases, and 5 bases stayed unmatched. Germline CDR1 ENHRY, CDR2 SYGVKD. The CDR3 runs to 14 residues. CDR3 in DNA: TGTGCCATCAGTGAGTCTGACAGGGCCCTCGAGCAGTACTTC. Encoded protein: CAISESDRALEQYF.

V is TRBV7-2 and J is TRBJ2-7; D is perhaps TRBD1 (8 bases). The length of the CDR3 is 15 residues. From germline, CDR1 is SGHTA and CDR2 FQGNSA. Trimming left V 6 bases short and J 2 bases short, with 17 bases between. CDR3 in amino acids: CASSSTGGGPYEQYF. The CDR3 DNA sequence: TGTGCCAGCAGTTCTACAGGGGGGGGGCCCTACGAGCAGTACTTC.

The table lists this clone with a count of one. The chain is built from TRBV27 and TRBJ2-7, with D tentatively TRBD1 (6 bases). Germline loops: CDR1 MNHEY, CDR2 SMNVEV (reference sequence). CDR3 size: 14 residues. The V end was cut by 8 bases, the J end by 0 bases, with 14 bases between. DNA of the CDR3: TGTGCCAGCTCCCTAACAGGGAGCTCCTACGAGCAGTACTTC. Translated, it gives CASSLTGSSYEQYF.

In its sample, this clone was seen a few times. This chain connects TRBV6-1 to TRBJ2-7, with D hard to call. CDR3 size: 11 residues. Between the trimmed V and J ends, which lost 5 bases and 2 bases, there was a span of 4 bases. From germline, CDR1 is MNHNS and CDR2 SASEGT. CDR3 protein: CASSLTYEQYF. As DNA, the CDR3 is TGTGCCAGCAGTCTAACCTACGAGCAGTACTTC.

The chain joins TRBV6-5 to TRBJ2-1; 8 positions match TRBD2. The CDR3 is 13 residues long. CDR1 and CDR2 (germline): MNHEY, SVGAGI. The V segment lost 4 bases and the J segment 5 bases; nucleotides outside the gene matches: 1. Here the CDR3 DNA reads TGTGCCAGCAGTTCGCGGGGGGACAATGAGCAGTTCTTC. Residues: CASSSRGDNEQFF.

The chain recombines TRBV5-8 with TRBJ2-5, with D possibly TRBD2 on 6 matching bases. V lost 0 bases and J lost 2, with 11 bases in between. Germline assignment: CDR1 SGHTS and CDR2 YDEGEE. The CDR3 loop spans 15 amino acids. The DNA of the CDR3 is TGTGCCAGCAGCTTGGGTGGGGGGTTTCAAGAGACCCAGTACTTC. As protein: CASSLGGGFQETQYF.

This clone was detected once. This sequence joins TRBV19 and TRBJ2-3, with 9 bases that match TRBD2. The length of the CDR3 is 15 residues. Germline assignment: CDR1 LNHDA and CDR2 SQIVND (reference sequence). J lost 2 bases, V lost 6 bases, and 6 bases had no gene match. In DNA form, the CDR3 reads TGTGCCAGTAGACCTAGCGGGGCGACCACAGATACGCAGTATTTT. Protein: CASRPSGATTDTQYF.

The chain couples TRBV9 to TRBJ1-4, with D possibly matching TRBD1 (5 bases). CDR3 length: 14 amino acids. The V and J ends lost 2 bases and 4 bases respectively, with 9 bases between them. Germline V gene sequence: CDR1 SGDLS, CDR2 YYNGEE. CDR3 sequence reads: CASSVRDDNEKLFF. In nucleotides, the CDR3 is TGTGCCAGCAGCGTCAGGGATGATAATGAAAAACTGTTTTTT.

The chain employs TRBV5-3 and TRBJ1-2, with D perhaps matching TRBD1 (5 bases). TRBV5-3 is annotated as an ORF whose role is uncertain. This CDR3 contains 13 residues. V lost 3 bases and J lost 5, with 11 bases in between. DNA of the CDR3: TGTGCCAGAAGCTCTCGGGGGGGGTATGGCTACACCTTC. This codes for CARSSRGGYGYTF.

The rearrangement links TRBV23-1 to TRBJ1-3; D is unresolved. TRBV23-1 is an ORF; its function is uncertain. The CDR3 length is 15 residues. V lost 0 bases and J 4 bases, leaving 10 bases between the germline ends. The CDR3 sequence is CASSQSAREGNTIYF. The CDR3, as DNA: TGCGCCAGCAGTCAATCGGCGCGGGAGGGAAACACCATATATTTT.